One sample yielded the 24 T cell receptor beta chains listed below, sequenced in a study of cytotoxic CD8 clonotypes in ibrutinib-treated CLL (dated by TCRdb to 2020 to 2023). This specimen's time point label, interpreted: approximately eleven months on ibrutinib. The library was obtained by the immunoSEQ multiplex PCR assay. This immuneACCESS table, as held by TCRdb, lists in-frame sequences with V and J called but not all clones. Of the missing ones, under half trace to an unresolved V gene in checked studies; the others have no known cause. The sample yields approximately 190,000 clones; 70% were counted once. The biggest ten clones account for roughly 6.4% of the sample. The specimen was PBMCs, collected after 12 months of ibrutinib treatment. Receptors originate from a human donor with chronic lymphocytic leukemia.

The V and J genes are TRBV2 and TRBJ2-1, with D possibly being TRBD1 (6 bases). This CDR3 has 14 amino acids. Germline CDR1 and CDR2: SNHLY and FYNNEI. Trimming stripped 0 bases from V and 7 bases from J, with 10 bases between. The CDR3 DNA is TGTGCCAGCAGTGAAGCAGGGGGTGGAAATGAGCAGTTCTTC. Amino acid sequence: CASSEAGGGNEQFF.

The chain has TRBV11-2 and TRBJ1-2; TRBD1 might be the D (6 bases). The CDR3 consists of 12 residues. V was pared by 5 bases and J by 4 bases, with 8 bases between. CDR1 is SGHAT and CDR2 is FQNNGV in the germline V gene. DNA for the CDR3: TGTGCCAGCAGCCCAGGGGTCTATGGCTACACCTTC. Protein: CASSPGVYGYTF.

The genes are TRBV5-1 and TRBJ2-1, with 11 nucleotides matching TRBD2. Germline assignment: CDR1 SGHRS and CDR2 YFSETQ. The trim removed 3 bases at V and 1 base at J, leaving 6 bases unmatched. CDR3 length: 17 residues. The CDR3 here is CASSSTLAGVSYNEQFF. For the CDR3, the DNA is TGCGCCAGCAGCTCGACACTAGCGGGAGTATCCTACAATGAGCAGTTCTTC.

This chain uses TRBV6-5 with TRBJ2-7; D is unclear. Between the trimmed V and J ends, which lost 3 bases and 1 base, there was a span of 10 bases. Germline V gene sequence: CDR1 MNHEY, CDR2 SVGAGI. The CDR3 is made up of 14 amino acids. CDR3 bases: TGTGCCAGCAGTTATTTCCAGTTATCCTACGAGCAGTACTTC. Its translation is CASSYFQLSYEQYF.

V usage is TRBV18 and J usage is TRBJ1-4; D may be TRBD1 (5 bases). Germline CDR1 and CDR2: KGHSH and LQKENI. CDR3 length equals 14 residues. V was shortened by 4 bases and J by 0 bases, with 6 bases between the two germline ends. The CDR3 sequence: CASSRGATNEKLFF. CDR3 nucleotides: TGTGCCAGCTCACGAGGGGCAACTAATGAAAAACTGTTTTTT.

The chain recombines TRBV18 with TRBJ2-7; 12 bases are a match to TRBD2. CDR1 and CDR2 (germline): KGHSH, LQKENI. The CDR3 extends over 17 amino acids. J lost 5 bases, V lost 3 bases, and 11 bases had no gene match. The CDR3 is CASSPSLAGGPRHEQYF. For the CDR3, the DNA is TGTGCCAGCTCACCCTCCCTAGCGGGAGGGCCACGTCACGAGCAGTACTTC.

The chain employs TRBV7-3 and TRBJ2-2; a possible D gene is TRBD1 (5 bases). The CDR3 length is 15 residues. V was cut by 1 base and J by 3 bases, with 9 bases left in between. The germline V gene encodes CDR1 SGHTA and CDR2 FQGTGA. The CDR3 nucleotides read TGTGCCAGCAGCTTAATAGGGGCGGACACCGGGGAGCTGTTTTTT. This codes for CASSLIGADTGELFF.

On this clone: Possible read error: a much larger clone is one base away. Other DNA sequences in the same sample also yield this CDR3. This rearrangement joins TRBV7-8 to TRBJ2-7, with unresolved D. The CDR3 is 11 amino acids. CDR1 and CDR2 from the germline V gene are SGHVS and FQNEAQ. V shed 2 bases and J shed 3 bases, with 2 bases lying between them. The CDR3 loop is CASSLSYEQYF. The CDR3 region has the DNA TGTGCCAGCAGCTTAAGCTACGAGCAGTACTTC.

This clone was picked up a small number of times. This chain uses TRBV6-5 with TRBJ1-5, with D unresolved. Germline V gene data show CDR1 as MNHEY and CDR2 as SVGAGI. V shed 2 bases and J shed 7 bases, with 6 bases lying between them. The CDR3 is made up of 12 amino acids. The CDR3 DNA is TGTGCCAGCAGTTACCCGGGACAGCCCCAGCATTTT. Encoded protein: CASSYPGQPQHF.

This clone is a singleton in its sample. Here the CDR3 reads CASSRVGEKLFF. The CDR3 coding sequence is TGCGCCAGCAGCAGGGTTGGGGAAAAACTGTTTTTT. The chain joins TRBV4-3 to TRBJ1-4; D is unresolved. CDR1 is LGHNA, CDR2 YSLEER, per germline. The CDR3 has 12 amino acids. Trimming pared 5 bases from V and 8 bases from J, leaving 9 bases between.

This clone has a single count. V and J are TRBV29-1 and TRBJ2-3; 8 nucleotides match TRBD2. The CDR3 loop spans 14 amino acids. Losses at the gene ends were 6 bases for V and 2 bases for J; bases not matched to a gene: 7. Germline-derived CDR1 and CDR2 are SQVTM and ANQGSEA. CDR3 coding DNA: TGCAGCGTGACCGGACTAGCCGTCACAGATACGCAGTATTTT. Translated: CSVTGLAVTDTQYF.

The chain carries TRBV4-1 and TRBJ2-1; D uncertain. The CDR3 runs 16 residues. Looked up from germline, CDR1 is MGHRA and CDR2 is YSYEKL. V was shortened by 4 bases and J by 2 bases, with 15 bases between the two germline ends. The CDR3 is CASSPQFATPYNEQFF. The CDR3, as DNA: TGCGCCAGCAGCCCCCAGTTCGCTACACCCTACAATGAGCAGTTCTTC.

This chain links TRBV4-3 with TRBJ2-1; 8 bases agree with TRBD2. J lost 0 bases, V lost 4 bases, and 11 bases had no gene match. This CDR3 comprises 18 residues. CDR1 is LGHNA, CDR2 YSLEER, per germline. The CDR3 reads CASSLSGTRLSSYNEQFF. CDR3 coding DNA: TGCGCCAGCAGCCTTAGCGGGACTCGATTAAGCTCCTACAATGAGCAGTTCTTC.

Remarks on this clone: The same CDR3 can be traced to other DNA sequences in this sample. The CDR3 DNA is TGTGCCAGCAGTTACTCCAGCGGGGGTTACGAGCAGTACTTC. Protein: CASSYSSGGYEQYF. This chain uses TRBV6-5 with TRBJ2-7, with 8 bases that match TRBD2. The CDR3 extends over 14 amino acids. Looked up from germline, CDR1 is MNHEY and CDR2 is SVGAGI. J gave up 4 bases and V 0 bases, and 2 bases lay outside the gene matches.

The J gene is TRBJ2-1, the V gene TRBV7-3; D not certain. Germline loops: CDR1 SGHTA, CDR2 FQGTGA. The CDR3 has 15 residues. The ends were cut back, 2 bases at V and 5 bases at J, with 13 bases in the middle. CDR3 sequence: CASSLPGAGDNEQFF. For the CDR3, the DNA is TGTGCCAGCAGCTTACCAGGAGCTGGTGACAATGAGCAGTTCTTC.

The chain is built from TRBV19 and TRBJ1-1; TRBD1 is a possible D gene (5 bases). Germline V gene lookup returns CDR1 LNHDA and CDR2 SQIVND (reference sequence). There are 16 residues in the CDR3. The V and J ends lost 5 bases and 1 base respectively, with 17 bases between them. The CDR3, as DNA: TGTGCCAGTAGTCGAACGGCAGGGCTGGAGAACACTGAAGCTTTCTTT. This encodes CASSRTAGLENTEAFF.

The gene calls are TRBV7-8 and TRBJ2-5, with TRBD1 matching over 8 bases. J gave up 5 bases and V 5 bases, and 10 bases lay outside the gene matches. Germline CDR1 SGHVS, CDR2 FQNEAQ. The CDR3 has 15 residues. The CDR3 spells CASSPGGFLNETQYF. CDR3 in DNA: TGTGCCAGCAGCCCAGGGGGCTTCTTAAATGAGACCCAGTACTTC.

This clone was recorded only once. This chain joins TRBV11-3 and TRBJ2-2; tentative D call: TRBD2 (5 bases). Germline-derived CDR1 and CDR2 are SGHNT and YENEEA. Trimming cost V 3 bases and J 8 bases, with 7 bases left between them. The CDR3 spans 12 residues. The CDR3: CASSFGEGELFF. DNA of the CDR3: TGTGCCAGCAGCTTCGGGGAAGGGGAGCTGTTTTTT. The variable domain in full, completed from reference TRBV11-3 and TRBJ2-2, reads EAGVVQSPRYKIIEKKQPVAFWCNPISGHNTLYWYLQNLGQGPELLIRYENEEAVDDSQLPKDRFSAERLKGVDSTLKIQPAELGDSAVYLCASSFGEGELFFGEGSRLTVL.

This clone showed up just once. The genes are TRBV7-9 and TRBJ2-1; TRBD1 or TRBD2 may be the D gene (5 bases each). Germline assignment: CDR1 SEHNR and CDR2 FQNEAQ (reference sequence). Deletions cut 0 bases from V and 3 bases from J, with 12 bases between. The CDR3 runs to 16 residues. CDR3 in amino acids: CASSLAGVSNYNEQFF. In DNA form, the CDR3 reads TGTGCCAGCAGCTTAGCGGGGGTCAGCAACTACAATGAGCAGTTCTTC.

V gene TRBV5-1 combines with J gene TRBJ1-4, with D tentatively TRBD1 (5 bases). Germline CDR1 is SGHRS and CDR2 is YFSETQ. The CDR3 runs to 15 residues. Trimming left V 0 bases short and J 3 bases short, with 9 bases between. CDR3 loop: CASSLAQGSNEKLFF. The CDR3 DNA reads TGCGCCAGCAGCTTGGCTCAGGGCTCTAATGAAAAACTGTTTTTT.

This clone was found a few times. CDR3 in DNA: TGTGCCTGGGCCCGGGGGTGGACTGAAGCTTTCTTT. It encodes CAWARGWTEAFF. The chain employs TRBV30 and TRBJ1-1, with a tentative D call TRBD1 (5 bases). This CDR3 is 12 amino acids long. V was shortened by 5 bases and J by 5 bases, with 12 bases between the two germline ends. Germline V gene data show CDR1 as GTSNPN and CDR2 as SVGIG (reference sequence).

This clone was counted a single time. CDR3 nucleotides: TGTGCCAGCCCTTTAGGTGGGGTGCTTAGCACAGATACGCAGTATTTT. Protein product: CASPLGGVLSTDTQYF. This chain uses TRBV6-7 with TRBJ2-3, with no clear D. TRBV6-7 is given ORF status, its function remaining uncertain. There are 16 residues in the CDR3. V gave up 8 bases and J gave up 0 bases, with 18 bases separating them.

This clone was recorded only once. The chain recombines TRBV5-5 with TRBJ1-4; perhaps TRBD1 as D (5 bases). This CDR3 contains 14 residues. Per the germline V gene, CDR1 is SGHKS and CDR2 is YYEKEE (reference sequence). Between the trimmed V and J ends, which lost 2 bases and 4 bases, there was a span of 9 bases. CDR3 sequence reads: CASSFEGFNEKLFF. The CDR3 region has the DNA TGTGCCAGCAGCTTCGAGGGGTTTAATGAAAAACTGTTTTTT.

The chain uses TRBV9 and TRBJ2-1; D tentatively reads TRBD1 or TRBD2 (6 bases each). The CDR3 is made up of 15 amino acids. The V gene lost 5 bases and the J gene lost 8 bases, with 20 bases spanning the gap. Germline V CDR1 and CDR2: SGDLS, YYNGEE. The CDR3 coding sequence is TGTGCCAGCAGTTCGGGGGCGGCGAGTATAGATGAGCAGTTCTTC. It encodes CASSSGAASIDEQFF.